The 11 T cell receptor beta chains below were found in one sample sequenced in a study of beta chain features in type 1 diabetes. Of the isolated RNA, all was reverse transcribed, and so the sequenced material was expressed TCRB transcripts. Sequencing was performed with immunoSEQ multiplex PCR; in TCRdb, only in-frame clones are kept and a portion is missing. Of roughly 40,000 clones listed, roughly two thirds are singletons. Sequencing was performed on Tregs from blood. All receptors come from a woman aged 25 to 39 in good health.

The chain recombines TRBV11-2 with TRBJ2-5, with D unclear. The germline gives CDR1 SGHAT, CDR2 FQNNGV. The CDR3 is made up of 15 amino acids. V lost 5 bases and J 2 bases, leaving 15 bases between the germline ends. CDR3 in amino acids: CASSALGQEQETQYF. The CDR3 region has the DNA TGTGCCAGCAGCGCCCTTGGGCAGGAACAAGAGACCCAGTACTTC.

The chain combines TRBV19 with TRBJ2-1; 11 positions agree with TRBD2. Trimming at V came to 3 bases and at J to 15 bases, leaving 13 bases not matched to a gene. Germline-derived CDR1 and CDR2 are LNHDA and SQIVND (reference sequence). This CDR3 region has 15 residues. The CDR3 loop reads CASSISRIAGGGVFF. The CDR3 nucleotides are TGTGCCAGTAGTATCTCTCGTATAGCGGGAGGGGGGGTGTTCTTC. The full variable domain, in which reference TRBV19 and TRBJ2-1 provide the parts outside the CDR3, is DGGITQSPKYLFRKEGQNVTLSCEQNLNHDAMYWYRQDPGQGLRLIYYSQIVNDFQKGDIAEGYSVSREKKESFPLTVTSAQKNPTAFYLCASSISRIAGGGVFFGPGTRLTVL.

As DNA, the CDR3 is TGTGCCAGCAGTGAGAGACAGTTCTCCTACGAGCAGTACTTC. It is translated as CASSERQFSYEQYF. This rearrangement joins TRBV6-5 to TRBJ2-7, with a tentative D call TRBD1 (5 bases). This CDR3 spans 14 amino acids. Germline loops: CDR1 MNHEY, CDR2 SVGAGI. The germline V and J ends were trimmed by 5 bases and 0 bases, with 11 bases remaining between them.

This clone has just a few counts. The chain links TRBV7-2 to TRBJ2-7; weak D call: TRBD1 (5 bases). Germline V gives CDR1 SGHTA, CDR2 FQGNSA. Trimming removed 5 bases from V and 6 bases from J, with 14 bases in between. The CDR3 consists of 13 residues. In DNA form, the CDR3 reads TGTGCCAGCAGCCATGTCAGGGTCGCCGAGCAGTACTTC. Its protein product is CASSHVRVAEQYF.

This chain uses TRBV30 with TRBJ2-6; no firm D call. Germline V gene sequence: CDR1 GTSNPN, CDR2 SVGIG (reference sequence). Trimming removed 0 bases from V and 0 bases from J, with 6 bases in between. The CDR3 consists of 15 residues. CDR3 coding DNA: TGTGCCTGGAGTGTACCCGGCTCTGGGGCCAACGTCCTGACTTTC. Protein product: CAWSVPGSGANVLTF.

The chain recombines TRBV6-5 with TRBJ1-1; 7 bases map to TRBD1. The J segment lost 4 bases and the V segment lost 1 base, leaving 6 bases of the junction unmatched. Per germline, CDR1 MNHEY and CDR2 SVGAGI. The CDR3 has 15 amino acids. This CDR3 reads CASSYWRGPGTEAFF. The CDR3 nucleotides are TGTGCCAGCAGTTACTGGAGGGGGCCCGGCACTGAAGCTTTCTTT.

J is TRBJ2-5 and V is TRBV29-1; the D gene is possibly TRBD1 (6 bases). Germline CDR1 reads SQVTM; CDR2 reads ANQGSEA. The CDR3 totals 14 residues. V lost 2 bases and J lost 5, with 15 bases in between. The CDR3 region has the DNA TGCAGCGTTGAACCCCGAGGGGGTTTCGAGACCCAGTACTTC. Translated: CSVEPRGGFETQYF.

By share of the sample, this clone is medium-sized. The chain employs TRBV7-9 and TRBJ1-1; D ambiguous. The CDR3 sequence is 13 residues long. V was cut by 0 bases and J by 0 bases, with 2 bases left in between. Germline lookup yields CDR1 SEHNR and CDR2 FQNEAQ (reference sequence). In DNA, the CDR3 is TGTGCCAGCAGCTTAGCCATGAACACTGAAGCTTTCTTT. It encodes CASSLAMNTEAFF.

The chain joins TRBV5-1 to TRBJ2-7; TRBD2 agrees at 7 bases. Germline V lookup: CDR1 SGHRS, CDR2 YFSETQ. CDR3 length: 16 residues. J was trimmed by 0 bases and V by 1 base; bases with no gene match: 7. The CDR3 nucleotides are TGCGCCAGCAGCTTGTTCACCGGGAGGACCTCCTACGAGCAGTACTTC. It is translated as CASSLFTGRTSYEQYF.

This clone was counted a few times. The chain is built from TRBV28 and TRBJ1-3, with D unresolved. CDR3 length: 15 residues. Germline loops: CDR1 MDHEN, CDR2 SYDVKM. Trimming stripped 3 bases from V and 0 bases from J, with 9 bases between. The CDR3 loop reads CASSLGAVSGNTIYF. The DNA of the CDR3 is TGTGCCAGCAGTTTGGGTGCGGTCTCTGGAAACACCATATATTTT.

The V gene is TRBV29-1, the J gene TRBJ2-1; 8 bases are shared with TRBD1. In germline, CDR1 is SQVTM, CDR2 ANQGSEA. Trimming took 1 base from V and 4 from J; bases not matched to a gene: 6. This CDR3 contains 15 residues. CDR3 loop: CSVEGRQGWYNEQFF. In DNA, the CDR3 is TGCAGCGTTGAAGGGAGACAGGGGTGGTACAATGAGCAGTTCTTC.